Listed here are 32 T cell receptor beta chains from one sample, sequenced in a study of T-cell reconstitution after alpha-beta-depleted transplantation in children. Library preparation (for TCRbeta) was performed with unique molecular identifiers. TCRdb redid the calling of the PCR reads with MiXCR, one entry per CDR3 protein. There are about 400,000 distinct CDR3 sequences in the sample; 15% to 20% occur only once, and under 30% lies in the top ten. Sequenced here: PBMCs, mostly from graft donor cells, sampled 360 days after TCRalphabeta/CD19-depleted stem cell transplant. These receptors were obtained from a boy in the first two years of life who had a stem cell transplant for Wiskott-Aldrich syndrome, so the T cells may come from the graft donor.

The chain joins TRBV29-1 to TRBJ2-3; the D call may be TRBD1 or TRBD2 (6 bases each). Germline CDR1 SQVTM, CDR2 ANQGSEA. Between the trimmed V and J ends, which lost 6 bases and 6 bases, there was a span of 19 bases. This CDR3 region has 14 residues. CDR3 DNA: TGCAGCGTCCACCCCTGGCAGGGGAGGGATACGCAGTATTTT. It specifies CSVHPWQGRDTQYF.

This clonotype occurred a few times. The chain is built from TRBV11-2 and TRBJ2-1, with D possibly called TRBD1 or TRBD2 (5 bases each). The germline V and J ends were trimmed by 8 bases and 6 bases, with 17 bases remaining between them. Germline V gene sequence: CDR1 SGHAT, CDR2 FQNNGV. The CDR3 has 14 amino acids. The CDR3 sequence is CASGLWGTFNEQFF. CDR3 sequence (DNA): TGTGCCAGCGGACTCTGGGGGACCTTCAATGAGCAGTTCTTC. The whole variable domain, filled in from reference TRBV11-2 and TRBJ2-1, reads EAGVAQSPRYKIIEKRQSVAFWCNPISGHATLYWYQQILGQGPKLLIQFQNNGVVDDSQLPKDRFSAERLKGVDSTLKIQPAKLEDSAVYLCASGLWGTFNEQFFGPGTRLTVL.

This chain joins TRBV7-2 and TRBJ2-3, with 10 bases identical to TRBD2. Trimming took 5 bases from V and 2 from J; bases not matched to a gene: 4. From germline, CDR1 is SGHTA and CDR2 FQGNSA. There are 15 residues in the CDR3. In nucleotides, the CDR3 is TGTGCCAGCAGCCCACTAGCGGGGTACACAGATACGCAGTATTTT. This codes for CASSPLAGYTDTQYF. Filled out from reference TRBV7-2 and TRBJ2-3, the complete variable domain reads GAGVSQSPSNKVTEKGKDVELRCDPISGHTALYWYRQSLGQGLEFLIYFQGNSAPDKSGLPSDRFSAERTGGSVSTLTIQRTQQEDSAVYLCASSPLAGYTDTQYFGPGTRLTVL.

The chain has TRBV3-1 and TRBJ2-3; D possibly corresponds to TRBD2 (5 bases). The CDR3 has 17 amino acids. The germline gives CDR1 LGHDT, CDR2 YNNKEL (reference sequence). The V and J ends lost 1 base and 2 bases respectively, with 16 bases between them. CDR3 sequence: CASSQVSGILNTDTQYF. CDR3 sequence (DNA): TGTGCCAGCAGCCAAGTTTCCGGGATTCTAAACACAGATACGCAGTATTTT.

This clonotype was counted only a few times. This chain connects TRBV20-1 to TRBJ2-3; 10 bases map to TRBD2. The CDR3 totals 13 residues. Per germline, CDR1 DFQATT and CDR2 SNEGSKA (reference sequence). Unmatched junction bases numbered 2, after V lost 6 bases and J lost 2 bases. The DNA for the CDR3 is TGCAGTGCCGGACTAGCGGCCACAGATACGCAGTATTTT. Amino acid sequence: CSAGLAATDTQYF.

This clonotype was counted only a few times. The rearrangement uses TRBV20-1 and TRBJ2-5, with D possibly being TRBD2 (6 bases). The CDR3 consists of 12 residues. V shed 6 bases and J shed 5 bases, with 13 bases lying between them. Germline CDR1 reads DFQATT; CDR2 reads SNEGSKA (reference sequence). This chain's CDR3 is CSARDSRETQYF. CDR3 nucleotides: TGCAGTGCCCGGGACTCGAGGGAGACCCAGTACTTC.

This rearrangement joins TRBV4-3 to TRBJ2-1; weak D call: TRBD2 (6 bases). Germline V gives CDR1 LGHNA, CDR2 YSLEER. Trimming took 0 bases from V and 8 from J, leaving 14 bases between them. CDR3 size: 15 residues. The CDR3 spells CASSQEGGGVDEQFF. CDR3 DNA sequence: TGCGCCAGCAGCCAAGAGGGGGGAGGAGTGGATGAGCAGTTCTTC.

V usage is TRBV12-3 or TRBV12-4 and J usage is TRBJ1-1; no clear D. V was trimmed by 3 bases and J by 7 bases, leaving 15 bases between them. This CDR3 spans 14 amino acids. CDR3 region: CASSFPGIRGEAFF. The CDR3 coding sequence is TGTGCCAGCAGTTTCCCGGGGATTCGAGGTGAAGCTTTCTTT.

This clonotype showed up just a few times. The CDR3 reads CASSQGPLSYEQYF. The CDR3 region has the DNA TGTGCCAGCAGCCAAGGGCCACTATCCTACGAGCAGTACTTC. The chain recombines TRBV11-2 with TRBJ2-7; D remains unclear. V lost 5 bases to trimming and J lost 1 base, with 12 bases between them. This CDR3 has 14 amino acids. Germline V gene data show CDR1 as SGHAT and CDR2 as FQNNGV.

The rearrangement links TRBV4-2 to TRBJ2-2; 11 nucleotides align to TRBD2. The V gene's germline CDR1 is LGHNA and CDR2 YNFKEQ. The ends lost 5 bases at V and 4 bases at J; junction bases unmatched: 6. This CDR3 is built from 16 residues. The CDR3 reads CASSYYSGGATGELFF. Here the CDR3 DNA reads TGTGCCAGCAGCTATTATAGCGGGGGGGCCACCGGGGAGCTGTTTTTT.

Only a few counts were recorded for this clonotype. The chain couples TRBV28 to TRBJ2-3, with 10 bases lining up with TRBD1. Trimming took 2 bases from V and 5 from J; bases not matched to a gene: 10. The CDR3 length is 17 residues. Germline V gene lookup returns CDR1 MDHEN and CDR2 SYDVKM. The CDR3 nucleotides read TGTGCCAGCAGTTTAATCAGGGGGACAGGGGAGGTAGATACGCAGTATTTT. Amino acids: CASSLIRGTGEVDTQYF.

V usage is TRBV24-1 and J usage is TRBJ2-1; D might be TRBD2 (6 bases). The CDR3 is 15 amino acids. Trimming cost V 5 bases and J 9 bases, with 19 bases left between them. Germline CDR1 KGHDR, CDR2 SFDVKD. Written as DNA, the CDR3 is TGTGCCACCAGTGCCCACAAGGAGGGCTTGGGTGAGCAGTTCTTC. It yields the protein CATSAHKEGLGEQFF.

The rearrangement joins TRBV20-1 to TRBJ2-5; D is ambiguous. V was clipped by 3 bases and J by 2 bases, with 7 bases between them. This CDR3 has 12 amino acids. CDR1 and CDR2 (germline): DFQATT, SNEGSKA (reference sequence). CDR3 region: CSASILQETQYF. As DNA, the CDR3 is TGCAGTGCTAGCATCCTACAAGAGACCCAGTACTTC.

The chain couples TRBV5-1 to TRBJ2-6, with D unclear. Per germline, CDR1 SGHRS and CDR2 YFSETQ. V lost 0 bases, J lost 0 bases, and 10 bases lay in between. The CDR3 runs 17 residues. The chain's CDR3 is CASSLVFAHSGANVLTF. The CDR3, as DNA: TGCGCCAGCAGCTTGGTCTTTGCACACTCTGGGGCCAACGTCCTGACTTTC.

The chain combines TRBV15 with TRBJ2-5; D remains unclear. The CDR3 runs to 15 residues. The germline CDR1 and CDR2 sequences are LNHNV and YYDKDF (reference sequence). Between the trimmed V and J ends, which lost 0 bases and 5 bases, there was a span of 13 bases. In nucleotides, the CDR3 is TGTGCCACCAGCAGAGATAGGTGGGTCGAGGAGACCCAGTACTTC. This codes for CATSRDRWVEETQYF.

The chain links TRBV5-6 to TRBJ2-5, with D possibly being TRBD1 or TRBD2 (6 bases each). There are 11 residues in the CDR3. Trimming shortened V by 3 bases and J by 9 bases, and 9 bases separated the two germline ends. The germline gives CDR1 SGHDT, CDR2 YYEEEE. The CDR3 reads CASSWRGAQYF. CDR3 DNA: TGTGCCAGCAGCTGGAGGGGGGCCCAGTACTTC.

This clonotype showed up just a few times. The rearrangement joins TRBV5-5 to TRBJ1-5; 7 bases map to TRBD1. The V gene end was trimmed by 2 bases and the J gene end by 8 bases; junction bases not matched to a gene: 7. This CDR3 has 14 residues. Germline values: CDR1 SGHKS, CDR2 YYEKEE (reference sequence). CDR3 loop: CASSLAGGMEPQHF. In DNA, the CDR3 is TGTGCCAGCAGCTTAGCAGGGGGAATGGAGCCCCAGCATTTT.

The chain uses TRBV12-3 or TRBV12-4 and TRBJ2-3, with 11 positions matching TRBD2. The trim removed 9 bases at V and 4 bases at J, leaving 3 bases unmatched. CDR3 size: 13 residues. The CDR3 here is CASSGGAPDTQYF. CDR3 DNA sequence: TGTGCCAGTAGCGGGGGGGCCCCAGATACGCAGTATTTT.

The gene calls are TRBV2 and TRBJ2-5; the D is unclear. The CDR3 is 14 residues long. V shed 6 bases and J shed 5 bases, with 16 bases lying between them. Germline V gene lookup returns CDR1 SNHLY and CDR2 FYNNEI. This chain's CDR3 is CASSVVRRRETQYF. Here the CDR3 DNA reads TGTGCCAGCAGCGTCGTCAGGCGCCGGGAGACCCAGTACTTC.

The chain uses TRBV7-9 and TRBJ2-7, with D possibly being TRBD2 (6 bases). V lost 5 bases and J lost 4, with 18 bases in between. CDR1 and CDR2 (germline): SEHNR, FQNEAQ (reference sequence). The CDR3 runs to 15 residues. Here the CDR3 reads CASSLNGGKMYEQYF. The CDR3 coding sequence is TGTGCCAGCAGCCTTAATGGAGGGAAGATGTACGAGCAGTACTTC.

There are a few counts of this clonotype. CDR3 in DNA: TGTGCCAGCCGACAGGGGGATGAGCAGTTCTTC. Translated: CASRQGDEQFF. The chain carries TRBV6-4 and TRBJ2-1; 9 nucleotides align to TRBD1. This CDR3 has 11 residues. The ends lost 8 bases at V and 8 bases at J; junction bases unmatched: 1. Germline lookup yields CDR1 MRHNA and CDR2 SNTAGT.

In DNA, the CDR3 is TGTGCCAGCAGTTCGACCGGGACCCTGTCCTACGAGCAGTACTTC. Protein product: CASSSTGTLSYEQYF. The chain joins TRBV12-3 or TRBV12-4 to TRBJ2-7; D tentatively fits TRBD1 or TRBD2 (5 bases each). This CDR3 region has 15 residues. The ends were cut back, 4 bases at V and 1 base at J, with 14 bases in the middle.

This clonotype was seen a handful of times. V and J are TRBV10-3 and TRBJ1-3, with unresolved D. The V gene's germline CDR1 is ENHRY and CDR2 SYGVKD. This CDR3 region has 15 residues. V was pared by 0 bases and J by 0 bases, with 6 bases between. DNA for the CDR3: TGTGCCATCAGTGAGTCGAAATACTCTGGAAACACCATATATTTT. It encodes CAISESKYSGNTIYF.

The chain combines TRBV9 with TRBJ2-7; 7 nucleotides agree with TRBD2. Germline-derived CDR1 and CDR2 are SGDLS and YYNGEE. V dropped 4 bases and J dropped 5; count of bases not matched to a gene: 15. The CDR3 totals 16 residues. The DNA for the CDR3 is TGTGCCAGCAGCCTAGGAGAGGCGGGAGTAATCCACGAGCAGTACTTC. Amino acid sequence: CASSLGEAGVIHEQYF.

This clonotype was detected a few times. The chain combines TRBV5-1 with TRBJ1-1; D gene ambiguous. CDR3 length: 15 residues. The V end lost 0 bases, the J end lost 2 bases, and 11 bases lay between the germline ends. CDR1 and CDR2 from the germline V gene are SGHRS and YFSETQ. CDR3 coding DNA: TGCGCCAGCAGCTTGGTAGTCTCAGGAAACACTGAAGCTTTCTTT. Translating it yields CASSLVVSGNTEAFF.

This clonotype occurred a few times. The rearrangement uses TRBV4-3 and TRBJ2-7; perhaps TRBD1 as D (6 bases). The V end lost 2 bases, the J end lost 3 bases, and 8 bases lay between the germline ends. The CDR3 length is 13 residues. The germline V gene has CDR1 LGHNA and CDR2 YSLEER. This chain's CDR3 is CASSQQQGYEQYF. The CDR3 bases are TGCGCCAGCAGCCAACAACAGGGCTACGAGCAGTACTTC.

This clonotype has only a few counts. The chain uses TRBV10-3 and TRBJ1-2; D gene ambiguous. V lost 3 bases to trimming and J lost 5 bases, with 10 bases between them. The germline gives CDR1 ENHRY, CDR2 SYGVKD. The CDR3 has 13 amino acids. The CDR3 here is CAISEQQTYGYTF. Here the CDR3 DNA reads TGTGCCATCAGTGAACAGCAAACTTATGGCTACACCTTC.

The chain links TRBV6-1 to TRBJ2-5; TRBD1 aligns across 7 bases. The CDR3 covers 16 residues. The V gene end was trimmed by 5 bases and the J gene end by 5 bases; junction bases not matched to a gene: 14. Germline CDR1 and CDR2: MNHNS and SASEGT. CDR3 region: CASSPTGWGPEETQYF. In DNA, the CDR3 is TGTGCCAGCAGTCCGACAGGGTGGGGCCCTGAGGAGACCCAGTACTTC.

This clonotype has a handful of counts. The chain has TRBV5-5 and TRBJ2-2, with 7 bases aligning to TRBD2. CDR3 size: 15 residues. V was clipped by 1 base and J by 1 base; unmatched bases: 1. The germline gives CDR1 SGHKS, CDR2 YYEKEE (reference sequence). CDR3 in amino acids: CASSLWGGNTGELFF. For the CDR3, the DNA is TGTGCCAGCAGCTTGTGGGGGGGGAACACCGGGGAGCTGTTTTTT.

This clonotype was seen a handful of times. The chain uses TRBV5-5 and TRBJ1-5; possible D gene TRBD1, 6 bases. Germline CDR1 is SGHKS and CDR2 is YYEKEE (reference sequence). CDR3 length equals 14 residues. V was clipped by 0 bases and J by 6 bases, with 10 bases between them. CDR3 region: CASSLVGGGQPQHF. The CDR3 nucleotides read TGTGCCAGCAGCTTGGTAGGGGGAGGTCAGCCCCAGCATTTT. The full variable domain, rest sourced from reference TRBV5-5 and TRBJ1-5, is DAGVTQSPTHLIKTRGQQVTLRCSPISGHKSVSWYQQVLGQGPQFIFQYYEKEERGRGNFPDRFSARQFPNYSSELNVNALLLGDSALYLCASSLVGGGQPQHFGDGTRLSIL.

V gene TRBV30 combines with J gene TRBJ2-7, with a possible D match to TRBD1 (5 bases). Deletions cut 2 bases from V and 3 bases from J, with 17 bases between. The CDR3 covers 15 residues. Germline V lookup: CDR1 GTSNPN, CDR2 SVGIG (reference sequence). Here the CDR3 reads CAWSNGWGSDYEQYF. The DNA for the CDR3 is TGTGCCTGGAGTAATGGGTGGGGCAGCGACTACGAGCAGTACTTC.

The chain joins TRBV6-4 to TRBJ2-1; D is possibly TRBD1 or TRBD2 (6 bases each). V lost 4 bases, J lost 4 bases, and 14 bases lay in between. This CDR3 is 15 amino acids long. Looked up from germline, CDR1 is MRHNA and CDR2 is SNTAGT. CDR3 residues: CASSGRGEIYNEQFF. The CDR3 nucleotides are TGTGCCAGCAGTGGAAGGGGGGAAATTTACAATGAGCAGTTCTTC.